These T cell receptor beta chains were read from a single sample in a study of cytomegalovirus exposure and HLA in healthy donors. Assay used: immunoSEQ multiplex PCR; TCRdb lists only in-frame clones, some missing. The sample has around 120,000 clones, approximately 80% seen once. Material for sequencing was PBMCs. These receptors were obtained from a woman aged 40 to 50 in good health and CMV-seropositive. CDR3s include the opening cysteine and the closing phenylalanine or tryptophan. D genes are given only for firm matches. Clone size is given for some rows only: seen once, a few or many times, or a class if the clone is expanded.

cdr3_nt: TGTGCCAGCCGGTCTGCTGTCTACGAGCAGTACTTC
cdr3_aa: CASRSAVYEQYF
clone_size: NA
d_call: NA
v_call: TRBV6-5
j_call: TRBJ2-7

cdr3_nt: TGTGCCACCAGCAGAGATTTTCGAGGCGAGCAGTACTTC
cdr3_aa: CATSRDFRGEQYF
clone_size: NA
d_call: NA
v_call: TRBV15
j_call: TRBJ2-7

cdr3_nt: TGCGCCAGCAGCTTGGAGGCGGCCGGGGAGCTGTTTTTT
cdr3_aa: CASSLEAAGELFF
clone_size: NA
d_call: NA
v_call: TRBV5-1
j_call: TRBJ2-2

cdr3_nt: TGTGCCAGTAGTGGCCGGGAAGGAGGCAATCAGCCCCAGCATTTT
cdr3_aa: CASSGREGGNQPQHF
clone_size: NA
d_call: NA
v_call: TRBV19
j_call: TRBJ1-5

cdr3_nt: TGCACCAGCAGACAATGCTCTAGCGCGTCCTACGAGCAGTACTTC
cdr3_aa: CTSRQCSSASYEQYF
clone_size: NA
d_call: NA
v_call: TRBV1
j_call: TRBJ2-7

cdr3_nt: TGTGCCTGGAGTCCAGGGGTCGGCTACACCTTC
cdr3_aa: CAWSPGVGYTF
clone_size: NA
d_call: NA
v_call: TRBV30
j_call: TRBJ1-2

cdr3_nt: TGTGCCAGCCCCCAGGGGGCGGGAGATACGCAGTATTTT
cdr3_aa: CASPQGAGDTQYF
clone_size: NA
d_call: TRBD1
v_call: TRBV7-2
j_call: TRBJ2-3

cdr3_nt: TGTGCCTGGAGTGTGGGGACATCTCAGCCCCAGCATTTT
cdr3_aa: CAWSVGTSQPQHF
clone_size: NA
d_call: NA
v_call: TRBV30
j_call: TRBJ1-5

cdr3_nt: TGTGCCAGCTCAAAGCCCAGGGGATTAAGCTCCTACAATGAGCAGTTCTTC
cdr3_aa: CASSKPRGLSSYNEQFF
clone_size: NA
d_call: NA
v_call: TRBV18
j_call: TRBJ2-1

cdr3_nt: TGTGCCAGCAGCCCTGCGGCGGGGAAATTCTATGGCTACACCTTC
cdr3_aa: CASSPAAGKFYGYTF
clone_size: NA
d_call: NA
v_call: TRBV6-6
j_call: TRBJ1-2

cdr3_nt: TGTGCCTGGACTAAGAACAGGGGGATTGGAAATGAGCAGTTCTTC
cdr3_aa: CAWTKNRGIGNEQFF
clone_size: once
d_call: TRBD1
v_call: TRBV30
j_call: TRBJ2-1

cdr3_nt: TGTGCCAGCAGCCAAGCGGGTCCGGGGTGGGCACCCCTCCACTTT
cdr3_aa: CASSQAGPGWAPLHF
clone_size: few
d_call: NA
v_call: TRBV14
j_call: TRBJ1-6

cdr3_nt: TGCGCCAGCAGCGACACAGGGAACCATAATTCACCCCTCCACTTT
cdr3_aa: CASSDTGNHNSPLHF
clone_size: NA
d_call: NA
v_call: TRBV5-1
j_call: TRBJ1-6

cdr3_nt: TGCGCCAGCAGCTTGGAACAGGGTTACGGGGCCAACGTCCTGACTTTC
cdr3_aa: CASSLEQGYGANVLTF
clone_size: NA
d_call: NA
v_call: TRBV5-1
j_call: TRBJ2-6

cdr3_nt: TGCGCCAGCAGACCCATTGGACAGGGGTTCCGAGATACGCAGTATTTT
cdr3_aa: CASRPIGQGFRDTQYF
clone_size: NA
d_call: TRBD1
v_call: TRBV4-1
j_call: TRBJ2-3

cdr3_nt: TGTGCCAGCAGCCACAGGGGGTGGTACCAAGAGACCCAGTACTTC
cdr3_aa: CASSHRGWYQETQYF
clone_size: NA
d_call: TRBD1
v_call: TRBV5-6
j_call: TRBJ2-5

cdr3_nt: TGTGCCATCCGTGGAGGTGGCGAGCAGTACTTC
cdr3_aa: CAIRGGGEQYF
clone_size: NA
d_call: NA
v_call: TRBV10-3
j_call: TRBJ2-7

cdr3_nt: TGTGCCAGCAGCTTAGACCCCCCGAGCTCCTATAATTCACCCCTCCACTTT
cdr3_aa: CASSLDPPSSYNSPLHF
clone_size: NA
d_call: NA
v_call: TRBV11-2
j_call: TRBJ1-6

cdr3_nt: TGTGCCTGGAGGACAGAACTGAAAACTTATGGCTACACCTTC
cdr3_aa: CAWRTELKTYGYTF
clone_size: once
d_call: NA
v_call: TRBV30
j_call: TRBJ1-2

cdr3_nt: TGTGCCAGCAGTAGTCCCAGGGTCAACACTGAAGCTTTCTTT
cdr3_aa: CASSSPRVNTEAFF
clone_size: NA
d_call: NA
v_call: TRBV2
j_call: TRBJ1-1

cdr3_nt: TGTGCCAGCAGCTTAGGGCGGTATAGCACAGATACGCAGTATTTT
cdr3_aa: CASSLGRYSTDTQYF
clone_size: few
d_call: NA
v_call: TRBV11-3
j_call: TRBJ2-3

cdr3_nt: TGCGCCAGCAGTGATAACGGGGTCGGTGATGAAAAACTGTTTTTT
cdr3_aa: CASSDNGVGDEKLFF
clone_size: few
d_call: NA
v_call: TRBV10-1
j_call: TRBJ1-4

cdr3_nt: TGTGCCAGCAGTACTAACGCCGGGACAGGGGCGGGCTACACCTTC
cdr3_aa: CASSTNAGTGAGYTF
clone_size: few
d_call: TRBD1
v_call: TRBV7-2
j_call: TRBJ1-2

cdr3_nt: TGTGCCAGCGACATATACCAGGCAGGGTTAAATTCACCCCTCCACTTT
cdr3_aa: CASDIYQAGLNSPLHF
clone_size: NA
d_call: NA
v_call: TRBV9
j_call: TRBJ1-6

cdr3_nt: TGTGCCAGCAGTGTAAGACAGGCGTCCTCTGGGGCCAACGTCCTGACTTTC
cdr3_aa: CASSVRQASSGANVLTF
clone_size: NA
d_call: NA
v_call: TRBV6-1
j_call: TRBJ2-6

cdr3_nt: TGCGCCAGCGTTGGCGGGAGCTCCTACGAGCAGTACTTC
cdr3_aa: CASVGGSSYEQYF
clone_size: few
d_call: TRBD2
v_call: TRBV10-2
j_call: TRBJ2-7

cdr3_nt: TGTGCCAGTAGTGCCACATTGGCCTACGAGCAGTACTTC
cdr3_aa: CASSATLAYEQYF
clone_size: NA
d_call: NA
v_call: TRBV19
j_call: TRBJ2-7

cdr3_nt: TGTGCCAGCACCGCTGGACTGCCTGGGGACAATGAGCAGTTCTTC
cdr3_aa: CASTAGLPGDNEQFF
clone_size: few
d_call: NA
v_call: TRBV6-1
j_call: TRBJ2-1

cdr3_nt: TGTGCCAGCAGACTCTCGACAGGAAATCAGCCCCAGCATTTT
cdr3_aa: CASRLSTGNQPQHF
clone_size: NA
d_call: NA
v_call: TRBV6-5
j_call: TRBJ1-5

cdr3_nt: TGTGCCTGGGGGGCCCGGTATATCGGTAATTCACCCCTCCACTTT
cdr3_aa: CAWGARYIGNSPLHF
clone_size: NA
d_call: NA
v_call: TRBV30
j_call: TRBJ1-6

cdr3_nt: TGCGCCAGCAGCTTGGCCTTAGGGCCCTCGAGCGGGAGGGTCCAAGAGACCCAGTACTTC
cdr3_aa: CASSLALGPSSGRVQETQYF
clone_size: NA
d_call: TRBD2
v_call: TRBV5-1
j_call: TRBJ2-5

cdr3_nt: TGTGCCAGCAGTGAAGGGGGGACTAGGTCAGGGCATGAGCAGTTCTTC
cdr3_aa: CASSEGGTRSGHEQFF
clone_size: NA
d_call: TRBD2
v_call: TRBV2
j_call: TRBJ2-1

cdr3_nt: TGTGCCAGCAGCTTAGATCACCCGGGAGCTGCCAAAAACATTCAGTACTTC
cdr3_aa: CASSLDHPGAAKNIQYF
clone_size: NA
d_call: NA
v_call: TRBV11-2
j_call: TRBJ2-4

cdr3_nt: TGTGCCAGCAGTGAAGATGGTCTCCAGGGTATCTACGAGCAGTACTTC
cdr3_aa: CASSEDGLQGIYEQYF
clone_size: NA
d_call: NA
v_call: TRBV6-1
j_call: TRBJ2-7

cdr3_nt: TGTGCCAGCAGCCCAAACAGCGGGCTCTATGGCTACACCTTC
cdr3_aa: CASSPNSGLYGYTF
clone_size: NA
d_call: NA
v_call: TRBV5-8
j_call: TRBJ1-2

cdr3_nt: TGTGCCAGCAGCGGGCAGGGGAAAAGGGAAAAACTGTTTTTT
cdr3_aa: CASSGQGKREKLFF
clone_size: NA
d_call: NA
v_call: TRBV2
j_call: TRBJ1-4

cdr3_nt: TGTGCCACCAGCGGCGACAGGGTTTTCCTCGACGAGCAGTACTTC
cdr3_aa: CATSGDRVFLDEQYF
clone_size: NA
d_call: TRBD1
v_call: TRBV15
j_call: TRBJ2-7

cdr3_nt: TGTGCCAGCAGCTTACAGGCACATACGCAGTATTTT
cdr3_aa: CASSLQAHTQYF
clone_size: NA
d_call: NA
v_call: TRBV11-2
j_call: TRBJ2-3

cdr3_nt: TGTGCCAGCACCCGACAGGCATCGAACACCGGGGAGCTGTTTTTT
cdr3_aa: CASTRQASNTGELFF
clone_size: NA
d_call: NA
v_call: TRBV9
j_call: TRBJ2-2

cdr3_nt: TGCAGCGTTGAAGTTCATTCTGGAAACACCATATATTTT
cdr3_aa: CSVEVHSGNTIYF
clone_size: NA
d_call: NA
v_call: TRBV29-1
j_call: TRBJ1-3

cdr3_nt: TGTGCCATCAGGGGGACAGGGGCGACCTACGAGCAGTACTTC
cdr3_aa: CAIRGTGATYEQYF
clone_size: NA
d_call: TRBD1
v_call: TRBV10-3
j_call: TRBJ2-7

cdr3_nt: TGTGCCTGGGGTGGGGAGTTAGGCTACGAGCAGTACTTC
cdr3_aa: CAWGGELGYEQYF
clone_size: NA
d_call: NA
v_call: TRBV30
j_call: TRBJ2-7

cdr3_nt: TGTGCCAGCAGTTCGCGGGGGGCGGATGCCGGGGAGCTGTTTTTT
cdr3_aa: CASSSRGADAGELFF
clone_size: once
d_call: TRBD2
v_call: TRBV6-5
j_call: TRBJ2-2

cdr3_nt: TGTGCCAGCAGCGCATCGAGTGGCTACACCTTC
cdr3_aa: CASSASSGYTF
clone_size: few
d_call: NA
v_call: TRBV5-8
j_call: TRBJ1-2

cdr3_nt: TGTGCCAGCCGACAGGGGGCCAGTTTAAATACGCAGTATTTT
cdr3_aa: CASRQGASLNTQYF
clone_size: NA
d_call: TRBD1
v_call: TRBV10-3
j_call: TRBJ2-3

cdr3_nt: TGTGCCAGCAGCTTAACGGCTAGCGGGGGTTGGGCCTACAATGAGCAGTTCTTC
cdr3_aa: CASSLTASGGWAYNEQFF
clone_size: NA
d_call: TRBD2
v_call: TRBV7-3
j_call: TRBJ2-1

cdr3_nt: TGCAGCGTTGAAGAACGAGGGCATGGCTACACCTTC
cdr3_aa: CSVEERGHGYTF
clone_size: few
d_call: NA
v_call: TRBV29-1
j_call: TRBJ1-2

cdr3_nt: TGTGCCAGCAGCCAAGGAATTATCGGCCAAGAGACCCAGTACTTC
cdr3_aa: CASSQGIIGQETQYF
clone_size: NA
d_call: NA
v_call: TRBV14
j_call: TRBJ2-5

cdr3_nt: TGTGCCAGCAGCGTGCTTAGTTTGGATACGCAGTATTTT
cdr3_aa: CASSVLSLDTQYF
clone_size: few
d_call: NA
v_call: TRBV5-6
j_call: TRBJ2-3

cdr3_nt: TGTGCCAGCAGCTCCGGGTCCGGCTTAGTCAATCAGCCCCAGCATTTT
cdr3_aa: CASSSGSGLVNQPQHF
clone_size: NA
d_call: NA
v_call: TRBV7-8
j_call: TRBJ1-5

cdr3_nt: TGTGCTAGCAGCCCCGGGGGGGTTCACCACGAGCAGTACTTC
cdr3_aa: CASSPGGVHHEQYF
clone_size: NA
d_call: TRBD2
v_call: TRBV7-7
j_call: TRBJ2-7

cdr3_nt: TGCGCCAGCAGCCAAGATAGAGCAGGGGAGATTGAAGCTTTCTTT
cdr3_aa: CASSQDRAGEIEAFF
clone_size: NA
d_call: NA
v_call: TRBV4-3
j_call: TRBJ1-1

cdr3_nt: TGTGCCAGCAGCTCCTGGGGACTCGGGACAGGGGATGGCTACACCTTC
cdr3_aa: CASSSWGLGTGDGYTF
clone_size: NA
d_call: TRBD1
v_call: TRBV7-2
j_call: TRBJ1-2

cdr3_nt: TGTGCCAGTAGTGGTCGGGTCGGCGGGATCTCTGGAAACACCATATATTTT
cdr3_aa: CASSGRVGGISGNTIYF
clone_size: once
d_call: NA
v_call: TRBV19
j_call: TRBJ1-3

cdr3_nt: TGCAGCGTTGCCAGGGACTATGGCTACACCTTC
cdr3_aa: CSVARDYGYTF
clone_size: NA
d_call: NA
v_call: TRBV29-1
j_call: TRBJ1-2

cdr3_nt: TGTGCCAGCAGCTTGTGGTGGGGACAGGGGGGTCAGCCCCAGCATTTT
cdr3_aa: CASSLWWGQGGQPQHF
clone_size: NA
d_call: TRBD1
v_call: TRBV5-6
j_call: TRBJ1-5

cdr3_nt: TGTGCCAGCAGCGTAACCCCGGCTAGCCGTGGCTACAATGAGCAGTTCTTC
cdr3_aa: CASSVTPASRGYNEQFF
clone_size: NA
d_call: NA
v_call: TRBV9
j_call: TRBJ2-1

cdr3_nt: TGCAGCGTCGACGGACAGGGGGCCTATGGCTACACCTTC
cdr3_aa: CSVDGQGAYGYTF
clone_size: NA
d_call: TRBD1
v_call: TRBV29-1
j_call: TRBJ1-2

cdr3_nt: TGTGCCAGCAGTTCCCGGACTAGAAGCAATGAGCAGTTCTTC
cdr3_aa: CASSSRTRSNEQFF
clone_size: NA
d_call: TRBD2
v_call: TRBV6-5
j_call: TRBJ2-1

cdr3_nt: TGTGCCAGCAGCTTAATGCCTAGCGGGGGCCGTGAGCAGTTCTTC
cdr3_aa: CASSLMPSGGREQFF
clone_size: NA
d_call: TRBD2
v_call: TRBV7-3
j_call: TRBJ2-1